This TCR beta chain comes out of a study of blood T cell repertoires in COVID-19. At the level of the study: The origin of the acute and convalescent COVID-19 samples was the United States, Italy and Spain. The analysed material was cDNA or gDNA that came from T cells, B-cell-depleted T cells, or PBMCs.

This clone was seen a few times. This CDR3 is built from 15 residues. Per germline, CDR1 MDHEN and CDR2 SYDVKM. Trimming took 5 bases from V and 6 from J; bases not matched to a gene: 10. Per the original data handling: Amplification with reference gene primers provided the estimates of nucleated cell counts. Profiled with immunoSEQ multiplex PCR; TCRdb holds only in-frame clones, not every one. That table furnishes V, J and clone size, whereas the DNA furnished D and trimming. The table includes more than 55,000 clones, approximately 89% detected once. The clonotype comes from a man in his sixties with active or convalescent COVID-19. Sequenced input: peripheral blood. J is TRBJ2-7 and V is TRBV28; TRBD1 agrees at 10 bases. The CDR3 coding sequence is TGTGCCAGCAGTACCCCGGGACAGGGGAAGCTCGAGCAGTACTTC. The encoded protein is CASSTPGQGKLEQYF.